This T cell receptor (beta chain) appears in the sequencing data of a study of T cell responses to AZD1222 COVID-19 vaccine. The germline V gene has CDR1 MDHEN and CDR2 SYDVKM. The V gene lost 7 bases and the J gene lost 0 bases, with 7 bases spanning the gap. The CDR3 contains 14 residues. Some clones are missing from TCRdb's copy, which holds only in-frame ones; the method was immunoSEQ multiplex PCR. The sample consists of 180,000 or so clones, about 95% of them appearing once. This rearrangement joins TRBV28 to TRBJ1-6; D gene unclear. The source of this sequence is an adult in good health. The material sequenced was peripheral blood, taken on day 0 of AZD1222 vaccination. The CDR3: CASTRSSYNSPLHF. CDR3 in DNA: TGTGCCAGCACGAGGAGCTCCTATAATTCACCCCTCCACTTT.